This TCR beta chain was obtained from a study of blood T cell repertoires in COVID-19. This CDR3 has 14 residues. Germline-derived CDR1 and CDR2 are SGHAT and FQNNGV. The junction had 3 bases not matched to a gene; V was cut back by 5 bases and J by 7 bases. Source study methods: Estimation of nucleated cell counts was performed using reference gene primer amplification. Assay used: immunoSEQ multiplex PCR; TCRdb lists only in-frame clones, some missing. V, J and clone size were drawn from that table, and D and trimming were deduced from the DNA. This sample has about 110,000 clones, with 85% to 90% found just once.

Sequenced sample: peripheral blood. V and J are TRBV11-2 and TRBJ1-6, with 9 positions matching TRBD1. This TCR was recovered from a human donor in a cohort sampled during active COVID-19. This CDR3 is CASSLQGANSPLHF. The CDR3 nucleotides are TGTGCCAGCAGCCTACAGGGGGCAAATTCACCCCTCCACTTT. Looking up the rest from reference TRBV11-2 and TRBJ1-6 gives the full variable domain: EAGVAQSPRYKIIEKRQSVAFWCNPISGHATLYWYQQILGQGPKLLIQFQNNGVVDDSQLPKDRFSAERLKGVDSTLKIQPAKLEDSAVYLCASSLQGANSPLHFGNGTRLTVT.